The 24 T cell receptor beta chains given below trace back to one sample, sequenced in a study of blood T cell repertoires in COVID-19 (dated by TCRdb to 2018 to 2021). Library preparation used the immunoSEQ multiplex PCR assay. This is the immuneACCESS table as TCRdb keeps it, with only in-frame sequences that have V and J called. A part of the clones is gone; compared with another copy, unresolved V genes explain less than half, and the rest is unexplained. Recorded for this sample are around 400,000 clones; around 83% of them occurred a single time. In total, the top ten clones hold about 5.4% of the sample. Source material: PBMCs or T cells enriched from blood (not recorded which). These receptors came from a woman in her 50s who had recovered from COVID-19.

The gene calls are TRBV3-1 (or the pseudogene TRBV3-2) and TRBJ1-5; D remains unclear. The germline V gene has CDR1 LGHDT and CDR2 YNNKEL (reference sequence). The CDR3 has 16 amino acids. The V end lost 0 bases, the J end lost 0 bases, and 9 bases lay between the germline ends. CDR3 DNA sequence: TGTGCCAGCAGCCAAGATCCTCTCTATAGCAATCAGCCCCAGCATTTT. Its translation is CASSQDPLYSNQPQHF.

The CDR3 sequence is CASSRASIYNEQFF. The CDR3 DNA is TGTGCCAGCAGCCGCGCCTCAATATACAATGAGCAGTTCTTC. The V and J genes are TRBV3-1 (or the pseudogene TRBV3-2) and TRBJ2-1; unclear D gene. CDR1 LGHDT and CDR2 YNNKEL come from the germline V gene (reference sequence). The CDR3 totals 14 residues. Trimming cost V 4 bases and J 4 bases, with 11 bases left between them.

The V call is TRBV9, the J call TRBJ2-1; D uncertain. V was pared by 0 bases and J by 8 bases, with 24 bases between. Germline V gene data show CDR1 as SGDLS and CDR2 as YYNGEE. This CDR3 is 18 amino acids long. The DNA of the CDR3 is TGTGCCAGCAGCGTAGAGGCCCCGGTGGCTAGAGGATGGGATGAGCAGTTCTTC. This gives the protein CASSVEAPVARGWDEQFF.

The J gene is TRBJ2-1, the V gene TRBV4-1, with 10 nucleotides matching TRBD2. Trimming took 0 bases from V and 14 from J; bases not matched to a gene: 10. This CDR3 contains 15 residues. Germline CDR1 MGHRA, CDR2 YSYEKL. CDR3 sequence (DNA): TGCGCCAGCAGCCAAGATTTTCCTAGCGGGAGTTTAGAGTTCTTC. Translated, it gives CASSQDFPSGSLEFF.

The J gene is TRBJ1-2, the V gene TRBV12-3 or TRBV12-4; no reliable D call. Trimming left V 9 bases short and J 4 bases short, with 6 bases between. The CDR3 runs 10 residues. The CDR3 loop reads CASTIYGYTF. The CDR3 DNA follows: TGTGCCAGTACTATCTATGGCTACACCTTC.

This rearrangement joins TRBV5-1 to TRBJ2-1; D not resolved. V lost 4 bases and J lost 10, with 12 bases in between. This CDR3 has 12 residues. In germline, CDR1 is SGHRS, CDR2 YFSETQ. The DNA for the CDR3 is TGCGCCAGCAGCCCCGACTCGATAGAGCAGTTCTTC. Translation gives CASSPDSIEQFF.

This chain joins TRBV6-5 and TRBJ1-2, with 8 bases lining up with TRBD1. V lost 4 bases and J lost 4; bases outside the gene matches: 8. The CDR3 runs 15 residues. Per the germline V gene, CDR1 is MNHEY and CDR2 is SVGAGI. DNA for the CDR3: TGTGCCAGCAGTTCGTGGACAGGGAGCGTCTATGGCTACACCTTC. Translation: CASSSWTGSVYGYTF.

To note about this clone: This same CDR3 is encoded by further DNA sequences in the sample. The V gene is TRBV19, the J gene TRBJ1-6; D is ambiguous. CDR1 LNHDA and CDR2 SQIVND come from the germline V gene (reference sequence). Trimming removed 3 bases from V and 0 bases from J, with 9 bases in between. The length of the CDR3 is 16 residues. For the CDR3, the DNA is TGTGCCAGTAGTATTCTAGGGAGCTCCTATAATTCACCCCTCCACTTT. Residues: CASSILGSSYNSPLHF. The full variable domain, in which reference TRBV19 and TRBJ1-6 provide the parts outside the CDR3, is DGGITQSPKYLFRKEGQNVTLSCEQNLNHDAMYWYRQDPGQGLRLIYYSQIVNDFQKGDIAEGYSVSREKKESFPLTVTSAQKNPTAFYLCASSILGSSYNSPLHFGNGTRLTVT.

The V and J genes are TRBV11-2 and TRBJ1-1; maybe TRBD1 (6 bases). The CDR3 is 16 residues long. Germline V gives CDR1 SGHAT, CDR2 FQNNGV. Trimming removed 5 bases at V and 3 bases at J, with 19 bases between. CDR3: CASSPDSQGWHTEAFF. The CDR3 nucleotides read TGTGCCAGCAGCCCAGATTCACAGGGTTGGCACACTGAAGCTTTCTTT.

As DNA, the CDR3 is TGTGCCAGCTCACCTGGCAGGGCTGGGGCCAACGTCCTGACTTTC. Translated: CASSPGRAGANVLTF. The chain employs TRBV18 and TRBJ2-6; D may be TRBD1 (5 bases). V lost 3 bases and J 2 bases, leaving 8 bases between the germline ends. The CDR3 totals 15 residues. CDR1 and CDR2 (germline): KGHSH, LQKENI.

V is TRBV30 and J is TRBJ1-6, with 10 bases lining up with TRBD1. The CDR3 totals 15 residues. V lost 1 base to trimming and J lost 10 bases; unmatched junction nucleotides: 7. The germline CDR1 and CDR2 sequences are GTSNPN and SVGIG (reference sequence). CDR3 protein: CAWSGSTGGSSPLHF. The CDR3, as DNA: TGTGCCTGGAGTGGGTCGACAGGGGGCTCGTCACCCCTCCACTTT.

The chain joins TRBV6-5 to TRBJ2-2; D unclear. The CDR3 has 13 amino acids. V shed 5 bases and J shed 0 bases, with 4 bases lying between them. The germline V gene encodes CDR1 MNHEY and CDR2 SVGAGI. This chain's CDR3 is CASSPSNTGELFF. Here the CDR3 DNA reads TGTGCCAGCAGTCCGTCGAACACCGGGGAGCTGTTTTTT.

In its sample, this clone was seen a few times. The CDR3 is CASSQDKRGGNSPLHF. The CDR3 bases are TGTGCCAGCAGCCAAGATAAACGAGGGGGTAATTCACCCCTCCACTTT. J is TRBJ1-6 and V is TRBV4-2, with D possibly TRBD1 on 6 matching bases. Germline lookup yields CDR1 LGHNA and CDR2 YNFKEQ. The length of the CDR3 is 16 residues. V was trimmed by 0 bases and J by 6 bases, leaving 12 bases between them.

CDR3 sequence (DNA): TGTGCCAGCAGGACTGGGGAGGCTACCTACAATGAGCAGTTCTTC. It codes for CASRTGEATYNEQFF. The rearrangement uses TRBV2 and TRBJ2-1; a possible D gene is TRBD2 (6 bases). The CDR3 is 15 amino acids. Germline CDR1 and CDR2: SNHLY and FYNNEI. V lost 6 bases to trimming and J lost 2 bases, with 14 bases between them.

This rearrangement joins TRBV6-2 or TRBV6-3 to TRBJ1-6; D might be TRBD1 (6 bases). The CDR3 is 16 amino acids. Germline V gene data show CDR1 as MNHEY and CDR2 as SVGEGT. The V and J ends lost 0 bases and 4 bases respectively, with 10 bases between them. Written as DNA, the CDR3 is TGTGCCAGCAGTTACTCGAGGGGGGGGTATAATTCACCCCTCCACTTT. This codes for CASSYSRGGYNSPLHF.

This chain joins TRBV7-2 and TRBJ1-3; the match to TRBD1 covers 9 bases. CDR3 length: 14 residues. Germline V gene sequence: CDR1 SGHTA, CDR2 FQGNSA. V lost 4 bases to trimming and J lost 7 bases; unmatched junction nucleotides: 5. In nucleotides, the CDR3 is TGTGCCAGCAGCTCGGGACAGGGAATTAACACCATATATTTT. This encodes CASSSGQGINTIYF.

This clone was observed once. V is TRBV9 and J is TRBJ2-5; 12 bases fit TRBD2. V lost 2 bases, J lost 4 bases, and 3 bases stayed unmatched. The CDR3 contains 15 residues. Per germline, CDR1 SGDLS and CDR2 YYNGEE. The CDR3 DNA reads as TGTGCCAGCAGCGTTTTGACTAGCGGGGGAGAGACCCAGTACTTC. This encodes CASSVLTSGGETQYF.

The V call is TRBV30, the J call TRBJ1-5, with D uncertain. The germline V gene encodes CDR1 GTSNPN and CDR2 SVGIG (reference sequence). This CDR3 region has 15 residues. Deletions cut 3 bases from V and 4 bases from J, with 16 bases between. The CDR3 sequence: CAWRGSGIPNQPQHF. Here the CDR3 DNA reads TGTGCCTGGAGGGGTTCGGGGATCCCAAATCAGCCCCAGCATTTT.

V is TRBV11-2 and J is TRBJ1-4, with 7 bases that match TRBD1. CDR1 SGHAT and CDR2 FQNNGV come from the germline V gene. CDR3 length: 15 amino acids. V lost 1 base to trimming and J lost 7 bases; unmatched junction nucleotides: 6. CDR3 nucleotide sequence: TGTGCCAGCAGCTTAGCTGGCAGGGGGATTGAAAAACTGTTTTTT. Amino acid sequence: CASSLAGRGIEKLFF.

About this clone: The sample holds other DNA sequences that translate to the same CDR3. The chain uses TRBV5-1 and TRBJ1-3; no definite D call. Between the trimmed V and J ends, which lost 0 bases and 0 bases, there was a span of 7 bases. The germline CDR1 and CDR2 sequences are SGHRS and YFSETQ. This CDR3 spans 15 amino acids. The CDR3 region has the DNA TGCGCCAGCAGCTTGGACGGAGTCTCTGGAAACACCATATATTTT. Its translation: CASSLDGVSGNTIYF. The whole variable domain, filled in from reference TRBV5-1 and TRBJ1-3, reads KAGVTQTPRYLIKTRGQQVTLSCSPISGHRSVSWYQQTPGQGLQFLFEYFSETQRNKGNFPGRFSGRQFSNSRSEMNVSTLELGDSALYLCASSLDGVSGNTIYFGEGSWLTVV.

The chain links TRBV27 to TRBJ2-2, with no clear D. V was shortened by 8 bases and J by 4 bases, with 11 bases between the two germline ends. The CDR3 runs to 13 residues. Looked up from germline, CDR1 is MNHEY and CDR2 is SMNVEV (reference sequence). CDR3 bases: TGTGCCAGCGGCCAAACATCCACCGGGGAGCTGTTTTTT. This translates into CASGQTSTGELFF.

The genes are TRBV6-2 or TRBV6-3 and TRBJ2-7; 8 bases map to TRBD1. The trim removed 4 bases at V and 4 bases at J, leaving 6 bases unmatched. The V gene's germline CDR1 is MNHEY and CDR2 SVGEGT. The length of the CDR3 is 14 residues. The chain's CDR3 is CASSFTTGVYEQYF. CDR3 DNA sequence: TGTGCCAGCAGTTTTACGACAGGGGTGTACGAGCAGTACTTC.

A few counts support this clone. V is TRBV7-2 and J is TRBJ1-4; 8 bases map to TRBD1. The CDR3 loop spans 18 amino acids. Germline V gene data show CDR1 as SGHTA and CDR2 as FQGNSA. V dropped 3 bases and J dropped 1; count of bases not matched to a gene: 10. This chain's CDR3 is CASSLPQGGFLTNEKLFF. The CDR3 nucleotides read TGTGCCAGCAGCTTGCCACAGGGGGGTTTTCTAACTAATGAAAAACTGTTTTTT.

This chain links TRBV6-2 or TRBV6-3 with TRBJ1-2; 7 positions match TRBD1. With V trimmed by 3 bases and J by 1 base, 11 bases remained unmatched. The CDR3 extends over 17 amino acids. Germline V CDR1 and CDR2: MNHEY, SVGEGT. The CDR3 reads CASSYPDRDQLNYGYTF. In DNA form, the CDR3 reads TGTGCCAGCAGTTATCCCGACAGGGATCAACTTAACTATGGCTACACCTTC.